This TCR beta chain derives from a study of T cell changes during pregnancy in multiple sclerosis. Libraries were prepared by immunoSEQ multiplex PCR; TCRdb keeps only in-frame clonotypes and omits some of them. This sample has under 95,000 clones; about nine tenths occur once, and the top ten carry around 0.45%. The TCR was taken from a female donor with multiple sclerosis, enrolled in a pregnancy study. The specimen comprised CD4+ T cells from peripheral blood mononuclear cells, sampled before pregnancy.

The CDR3 region is CASSLPASRGNTDTQYF. Written as DNA, the CDR3 is TGTGCCAGCAGTTTACCCGCCTCACGCGGGAACACAGATACGCAGTATTTT. The chain uses TRBV28 and TRBJ2-3, with D perhaps matching TRBD2 (6 bases). The CDR3 loop spans 17 amino acids. The V end was cut by 2 bases, the J end by 2 bases, with 17 bases between. CDR1 and CDR2 from the germline V gene are MDHEN and SYDVKM.